The 20 T cell receptor beta chains presented below share a single source sample, sequenced in a study of beta chain features in type 1 diabetes. Notes on the study in general: In all four CD4+ subsets, TCRB CDR3 length was significantly, moderately reduced in type 1 diabetes.

Reverse transcribing all isolated RNA meant expressed TCRB transcripts were sequenced. Sequencing was performed with immunoSEQ multiplex PCR; in TCRdb, only in-frame clones are kept and a portion is missing. The table records under 250,000 clones, over 11% of them present only once. These receptors have no known antigen. Sequences were obtained from naive CD4+ T cells from blood. All receptors derive from a man under 40 with type 1 diabetes.

This clone was counted only a few times. The same CDR3 can be traced to other DNA sequences in this sample. This chain joins TRBV5-1 and TRBJ2-5, with 7 bases that match TRBD1. V lost 0 bases, J lost 2 bases, and 1 base stayed unmatched. This CDR3 is built from 14 residues. Germline assignment: CDR1 SGHRS and CDR2 YFSETQ. The CDR3 nucleotides read TGCGCCAGCAGCTTGGGACAGGGACAAGAGACCCAGTACTTC. Residues: CASSLGQGQETQYF.

CDR3 region: CASSSRGGGAEAFF. The CDR3 DNA sequence: TGTGCCAGCAGCTCCCGCGGGGGCGGCGCTGAAGCTTTCTTT. The rearrangement links TRBV5-4 to TRBJ1-1; D may be TRBD1 (6 bases). V lost 3 bases to trimming and J lost 6 bases, with 15 bases between them. This CDR3 has 14 residues. CDR1 and CDR2 from the germline V gene are SGHNT and YYREEE (reference sequence).

The rearrangement uses TRBV28 and TRBJ1-2; TRBD1 is a possible D gene (5 bases). V dropped 2 bases and J dropped 4 bases, with 11 bases sitting between them. Germline values: CDR1 MDHEN, CDR2 SYDVKM. CDR3 length: 14 amino acids. The CDR3 nucleotides read TGTGCCAGCAGTTTAACCCAGGGAAGCTATGGCTACACCTTC. Translation gives CASSLTQGSYGYTF.

The V and J genes are TRBV6-5 and TRBJ2-5; 7 bases align to TRBD2. This CDR3 region has 13 residues. Per the germline V gene, CDR1 is MNHEY and CDR2 is SVGAGI. Trimming removed 5 bases from V and 5 bases from J; junction bases left unmatched: 5. The CDR3 nucleotides read TGTGCCAGCAGTAGGACTAGGATGGAGACCCAGTACTTC. This encodes CASSRTRMETQYF.

This clone was counted a few times. The chain links TRBV29-1 to TRBJ2-4; 11 bases agree with TRBD2. This CDR3 comprises 16 residues. V shed 4 bases, J shed 2 bases, and the junction held 7 bases outside the gene matches. The germline gives CDR1 SQVTM, CDR2 ANQGSEA. The CDR3 DNA reads as TGCAGCGTTGGTCTTCTAGCGGGAGGTTCCAAAAACATTCAGTACTTC. This translates into CSVGLLAGGSKNIQYF.

The gene calls are TRBV7-8 and TRBJ2-5; D is uncertain. This CDR3 is 16 amino acids long. Germline CDR1 and CDR2: SGHVS and FQNEAQ. V was pared by 2 bases and J by 1 base, with 14 bases between. The CDR3 DNA reads as TGTGCCAGCAGCTTACTAATGTCGGTCCCCCAAGAGACCCAGTACTTC. Protein: CASSLLMSVPQETQYF.

The chain has TRBV7-9 and TRBJ2-7, with a possible D match to TRBD2 (6 bases). Looked up from germline, CDR1 is SEHNR and CDR2 is FQNEAQ (reference sequence). V shed 5 bases and J shed 6 bases, with 11 bases lying between them. The CDR3 extends over 12 amino acids. CDR3 sequence: CASSLTGVEQYF. The CDR3 DNA reads TGTGCCAGCAGCCTCACGGGGGTCGAGCAGTACTTC.

The CDR3, as DNA: TGTGCCAGCAGCGGCGGGAGAGGGGACTATAATTCACCCCTCCACTTT. This sequence encodes CASSGGRGDYNSPLHF. The genes are TRBV5-4 and TRBJ1-6; maybe TRBD1 (5 bases). The CDR3 runs to 16 residues. V was clipped by 4 bases and J by 3 bases, with 14 bases between them. Germline V gives CDR1 SGHNT, CDR2 YYREEE (reference sequence).

The CDR3 sequence is CAWSVLAEETQYF. The DNA of the CDR3 is TGTGCCTGGAGTGTTCTAGCCGAGGAGACCCAGTACTTC. The chain employs TRBV30 and TRBJ2-5; D may be TRBD2 (5 bases). Trimming removed 0 bases from V and 5 bases from J, with 10 bases in between. The V gene's germline CDR1 is GTSNPN and CDR2 SVGIG (reference sequence). This CDR3 region has 13 residues.

The chain links TRBV18 to TRBJ2-2; 9 bases are shared with TRBD1. With 5 bases clipped from V and 1 base from J, the junction kept 2 bases outside the gene matches. CDR3 size: 15 residues. CDR1 is KGHSH, CDR2 LQKENI, per germline. This CDR3 is CASSAGQGNTGELFF. The CDR3 DNA sequence: TGTGCCAGCTCAGCGGGACAGGGGAACACCGGGGAGCTGTTTTTT.

The chain employs TRBV27 and TRBJ1-6; weak D call: TRBD1 (5 bases). Deletions cut 8 bases from V and 6 bases from J, with 11 bases between. The CDR3 runs to 13 residues. Per the germline V gene, CDR1 is MNHEY and CDR2 is SMNVEV (reference sequence). As DNA, the CDR3 is TGTGCCAGCGGAGTCAGGGTTAATTCACCCCTCCACTTT. Translation gives CASGVRVNSPLHF.

A note on this clone: A junction boundary mismatches the germline segment, possibly from a read error. The same CDR3 is also encoded by other DNA sequences in this sample. The genes are TRBV30 and TRBJ2-7, with D tentatively TRBD2 (6 bases). The germline CDR1 and CDR2 sequences are GTSNPN and SVGIG (reference sequence). CDR3 length equals 14 residues. CDR3 bases: TGTGCTTGGAGTTACGGGGGAGTCCCCTACGAGCAGTACTTC. Encoded protein: CAWSYGGVPYEQYF.

The rearrangement joins TRBV30 to TRBJ1-5; a weak D match, TRBD1 (5 bases). Per the germline V gene, CDR1 is GTSNPN and CDR2 is SVGIG (reference sequence). The CDR3 is 14 amino acids. V was shortened by 5 bases and J by 6 bases, with 17 bases between the two germline ends. CDR3 protein: CAWAQGNSGQPQHF. In DNA form, the CDR3 reads TGTGCCTGGGCCCAGGGAAATTCGGGTCAGCCCCAGCATTTT.

The chain combines TRBV6-1 with TRBJ1-2; TRBD1 matches 8 bases. CDR1 and CDR2 from the germline V gene are MNHNS and SASEGT. The length of the CDR3 is 16 residues. The junction had 5 bases not matched to a gene; V was cut back by 2 bases and J by 0 bases. CDR3 sequence reads: CASSELGQGANYGYTF. DNA of the CDR3: TGTGCCAGCAGTGAATTAGGACAGGGAGCTAACTATGGCTACACCTTC.

This clone was seen only a few times. V gene TRBV7-9 combines with J gene TRBJ2-3, with D possibly TRBD2 on 6 matching bases. With 4 bases removed from V and 2 bases from J, the gap between germline ends came to 13 bases. The CDR3 loop spans 15 amino acids. Germline V gives CDR1 SEHNR, CDR2 FQNEAQ (reference sequence). CDR3 DNA sequence: TGTGCCAGCAGCTACAGGAGGGGCCACACAGATACGCAGTATTTT. Translation: CASSYRRGHTDTQYF.

The genes are TRBV19 and TRBJ2-3, with 11 bases fitting TRBD2. The CDR3 extends over 16 amino acids. After removal of 6 bases from V and 2 bases from J, the junction contained 7 bases not matched to a gene. The germline V gene encodes CDR1 LNHDA and CDR2 SQIVND (reference sequence). CDR3 residues: CASRTTSGEVTDTQYF. The CDR3 bases are TGTGCCAGTAGGACGACTAGCGGGGAGGTCACAGATACGCAGTATTTT.

V is TRBV5-1 and J is TRBJ2-7, with 8 bases that match TRBD2. Trimming took 0 bases from V and 0 from J; bases not matched to a gene: 2. The CDR3 sequence is 15 residues long. Germline-derived CDR1 and CDR2 are SGHRS and YFSETQ. CDR3 sequence reads: CASSLDGGASYEQYF. For the CDR3, the DNA is TGCGCCAGCAGCTTGGACGGGGGGGCCTCCTACGAGCAGTACTTC.

This chain connects TRBV7-9 to TRBJ1-2; 8 positions match TRBD1. CDR3 length: 13 residues. Germline CDR1 reads SEHNR; CDR2 reads FQNEAQ (reference sequence). V lost 5 bases and J lost 2; bases outside the gene matches: 1. This chain's CDR3 is CASSRTGNYGYTF. The CDR3 bases are TGTGCCAGCAGCCGGACAGGGAACTATGGCTACACCTTC.

The chain recombines TRBV5-1 with TRBJ1-1, with D tentatively TRBD1 (5 bases). The length of the CDR3 is 15 residues. Between the trimmed V and J ends, which lost 0 bases and 1 base, there was a span of 10 bases. CDR1 and CDR2 (germline): SGHRS, YFSETQ. The CDR3 loop reads CASSLARQQNTEAFF. Here the CDR3 DNA reads TGCGCCAGCAGCTTGGCCCGACAGCAGAACACTGAAGCTTTCTTT.

There are a few counts of this clone. The chain recombines TRBV30 with TRBJ1-6; no definite D call. CDR3 size: 14 residues. CDR1 GTSNPN and CDR2 SVGIG come from the germline V gene (reference sequence). V lost 1 base and J 8 bases, leaving 12 bases between the germline ends. Here the CDR3 DNA reads TGTGCCTGGAGTGGGACTCTAAGCGATTCACCCCTCCACTTT. This sequence encodes CAWSGTLSDSPLHF.